The 11 T cell receptor beta chains below were found in one sample sequenced in a study of cytomegalovirus exposure and HLA in healthy donors. The PCR contained 60 Vbeta and 13 Jbeta primers. Sequenced by immunoSEQ multiplex PCR; TCRdb stores in-frame clones only, minus some. Of under 200,000 clones listed, 82% are singletons. Sequenced sample: PBMCs. The receptors originated from a girl aged 5 to 17 in good health and CMV-seropositive.

This chain links TRBV9 with TRBJ1-1; D unclear. This CDR3 region has 14 residues. The V and J ends lost 0 bases and 4 bases respectively, with 10 bases between them. CDR1 and CDR2 from the germline V gene are SGDLS and YYNGEE. The CDR3: CASSVGVSSTEAFF. Here the CDR3 DNA reads TGTGCCAGCAGCGTAGGTGTTTCGAGCACTGAAGCTTTCTTT.

The rearrangement joins TRBV13 to TRBJ2-7; TRBD2 aligns across 9 bases. Trimming cost V 5 bases and J 3 bases; bases outside gene matches: 2. There are 13 residues in the CDR3. Per the germline V gene, CDR1 is PRHDT and CDR2 is FYEKMQ (reference sequence). CDR3 nucleotides: TGTGCCAGCAGCATGACTAGCGGCTACGAGCAGTACTTC. Translation: CASSMTSGYEQYF.

The chain couples TRBV6-5 to TRBJ2-5; D unresolved. Trimming removed 2 bases from V and 5 bases from J, with 12 bases in between. This CDR3 is 14 amino acids long. Germline CDR1 reads MNHEY; CDR2 reads SVGAGI. CDR3 nucleotide sequence: TGTGCCAGCAGTTACCTGAGCCTTTCCGAGACCCAGTACTTC. The encoded protein is CASSYLSLSETQYF.

In its sample, this clone was seen a few times. The chain employs TRBV7-2 and TRBJ1-2, with D possibly matching TRBD1 (6 bases). This CDR3 region has 19 residues. Germline V lookup: CDR1 SGHTA, CDR2 FQGNSA. Trimming pared 1 base from V and 1 base from J, leaving 22 bases between. CDR3 sequence reads: CASSLGSGGEGSLNYGYTF. The CDR3 DNA reads as TGTGCCAGCAGCTTAGGTTCGGGGGGCGAGGGGAGTCTTAACTATGGCTACACCTTC.

J is TRBJ2-2 and V is TRBV7-2; 8 bases fit TRBD1. Germline values: CDR1 SGHTA, CDR2 FQGNSA. The CDR3 is 16 amino acids. V shed 0 bases, J shed 4 bases, and the junction held 4 bases outside the gene matches. The CDR3 DNA is TGTGCCAGCAGCTTAGCGGGAACAGGGGGCACCGGGGAGCTGTTTTTT. Translated, it gives CASSLAGTGGTGELFF.

The V gene is TRBV6-1, the J gene TRBJ1-2; no firm D call. This CDR3 spans 16 amino acids. V lost 0 bases and J 4 bases, leaving 15 bases between the germline ends. In germline, CDR1 is MNHNS, CDR2 SASEGT. The CDR3, as DNA: TGTGCCAGCAGTGAAGCACTCGGCACCGGAGTCTATGGCTACACCTTC. This sequence encodes CASSEALGTGVYGYTF.

The gene calls are TRBV10-3 and TRBJ1-2, with 10 positions matching TRBD1. Germline V gene lookup returns CDR1 ENHRY and CDR2 SYGVKD. The V gene end was trimmed by 9 bases and the J gene end by 4 bases; junction bases not matched to a gene: 2. The CDR3 has 12 amino acids. The CDR3 here is CAIGDRGYGYTF. The CDR3 bases are TGTGCCATAGGGGACAGGGGCTATGGCTACACCTTC.

This clone appeared once. The gene calls are TRBV30 and TRBJ1-5; the D gene is possibly TRBD1 (6 bases). Trimming cost V 3 bases and J 3 bases, with 12 bases left between them. This CDR3 has 14 amino acids. Germline-derived CDR1 and CDR2 are GTSNPN and SVGIG (reference sequence). The CDR3 DNA is TGTGCCTGGAGCGGGGGGCACCCCAATCAGCCCCAGCATTTT. Protein sequence: CAWSGGHPNQPQHF.

The chain is built from TRBV5-1 and TRBJ1-1; D is ambiguous. The germline gives CDR1 SGHRS, CDR2 YFSETQ. V lost 1 base to trimming and J lost 1 base, with 11 bases between them. The CDR3 loop spans 15 amino acids. CDR3 sequence reads: CASSLLTNRNTEAFF. CDR3 sequence (DNA): TGCGCCAGCAGCTTGCTTACGAATAGGAACACTGAAGCTTTCTTT.

The V and J genes are TRBV10-3 and TRBJ2-7, with 9 nucleotides matching TRBD1. The germline gives CDR1 ENHRY, CDR2 SYGVKD. With V trimmed by 10 bases and J by 3 bases, 7 bases remained unmatched. CDR3 length: 13 residues. The CDR3 coding sequence is TGTGCCACCAAACAGGGGGCCAACTACGAGCAGTACTTC. Protein: CATKQGANYEQYF.

The chain employs TRBV6-5 and TRBJ2-2; D is perhaps TRBD2 (6 bases). Trimming stripped 3 bases from V and 6 bases from J, with 11 bases between. From germline, CDR1 is MNHEY and CDR2 SVGAGI. The CDR3 runs to 14 residues. The CDR3 spells CASSYNGGPGELFF. CDR3 nucleotide sequence: TGTGCCAGCAGTTATAACGGGGGTCCCGGGGAGCTGTTTTTT.